One and the same sample provided the 25 T cell receptor beta chains below, sequenced in a study of Ad26.COV2.S vaccination and SARS-CoV-2 variants. Treatment specified: over 15 received Ad26.COV2.S at low or high dose, single or two shots; 5 received placebo; per-sample allocation not given. After the first vaccine or placebo injection, samples were drawn on day 63. Method: immunoSEQ multiplex PCR; TCRdb's copy keeps in-frame clones and lacks some. The sample records some 300,000 clones, just over 85% being singletons. The sequences come from peripheral blood, collected in a trial of Ad26.COV2.S vaccine versus placebo. The receptors derive from a person aged 18 to 65 who received the Ad26.COV2.S COVID-19 vaccine or a placebo.

This clone was detected only once. V gene TRBV30 combines with J gene TRBJ2-4; D is possibly TRBD2 (5 bases). Trimming removed 7 bases from V and 8 bases from J, with 12 bases in between. Germline loops: CDR1 GTSNPN, CDR2 SVGIG (reference sequence). CDR3 length: 11 residues. CDR3 loop: CASEVSHIQYF. CDR3 DNA sequence: TGTGCCTCGGAGGTTAGCCACATTCAGTACTTC. Using reference TRBV30 and TRBJ2-4 for the parts outside the CDR3, the full variable domain is SQTIHQWPATLVQPVGSPLSLECTVEGTSNPNLYWYRQAAGRGLQLLFYSVGIGQISSEVPQNLSASRPQDRQFILSSKKLLLSDSGFYLCASEVSHIQYFGAGTRLSVL.

The genes are TRBV7-2 and TRBJ1-5; a possible D gene is TRBD1 (5 bases). The CDR3 covers 15 residues. V was clipped by 1 base and J by 5 bases, with 12 bases between them. Germline V gene sequence: CDR1 SGHTA, CDR2 FQGNSA. CDR3 sequence (DNA): TGTGCCAGCAGCTTAGAGCCGGCAGGGCATCAGCCCCAGCATTTT. Translation: CASSLEPAGHQPQHF.

This sequence joins TRBV29-1 and TRBJ2-5, with 7 bases lining up with TRBD1. Germline values: CDR1 SQVTM, CDR2 ANQGSEA. This CDR3 is built from 13 residues. The V segment lost 7 bases and the J segment 1 base; nucleotides outside the gene matches: 6. CDR3 DNA sequence: TGCAGCGGGGGAGACAGGGTCCAAGAGACCCAGTACTTC. It codes for CSGGDRVQETQYF.

The genes are TRBV3-1 (or the pseudogene TRBV3-2) and TRBJ1-2; D may be TRBD1 (6 bases). Trimming shortened V by 0 bases and J by 5 bases, and 16 bases separated the two germline ends. CDR3 length: 16 amino acids. Germline lookup yields CDR1 LGHDT and CDR2 YNNKEL (reference sequence). CDR3 DNA sequence: TGTGCCAGCAGCCAAGATGGGAAGGGGGGAGTATATGGCTACACCTTC. It encodes CASSQDGKGGVYGYTF.

This clone was counted ten times or more. The CDR3 DNA is TGTGCCAGCAGTGAAGTAGCAGTTACCTACGAGCAGTACTTC. It yields the protein CASSEVAVTYEQYF. The chain uses TRBV2 and TRBJ2-7; unclear D gene. The V and J ends lost 1 base and 2 bases respectively, with 9 bases between them. Germline V gene sequence: CDR1 SNHLY, CDR2 FYNNEI. The CDR3 has 14 residues.

This chain uses TRBV6-5 with TRBJ1-1; 11 nucleotides match TRBD1. There are 15 residues in the CDR3. CDR1 is MNHEY, CDR2 SVGAGI, per germline. V lost 6 bases to trimming and J lost 3 bases; unmatched junction nucleotides: 6. CDR3 in DNA: TGTGCCAGCAGAAACCCGGGACAGGGGGACACTGAAGCTTTCTTT. Amino acid sequence: CASRNPGQGDTEAFF.

CDR3 bases: TGTGCCAGCAGCCAAACAGGGAGTCAGGAGACCCAGTACTTC. Protein: CASSQTGSQETQYF. The genes are TRBV9 and TRBJ2-5; TRBD1 is a possible D gene (6 bases). V lost 4 bases to trimming and J lost 5 bases, with 15 bases between them. Germline CDR1 and CDR2: SGDLS and YYNGEE. The CDR3 consists of 14 residues.

The V call is TRBV4-3, the J call TRBJ1-1; D not certain. CDR3 length equals 14 residues. Trimming stripped 1 base from V and 2 bases from J, with 8 bases between. Looked up from germline, CDR1 is LGHNA and CDR2 is YSLEER. The CDR3 sequence: CASSQVADNTEAFF. For the CDR3, the DNA is TGCGCCAGCAGCCAAGTGGCGGATAACACTGAAGCTTTCTTT.

The chain couples TRBV14 to TRBJ2-3; possibly TRBD2 for D (6 bases). V was pared by 4 bases and J by 2 bases, with 16 bases between. CDR1 and CDR2 (germline): SGHDN, FVKESK. The CDR3 covers 16 residues. CDR3 bases: TGTGCCAGCAGCCCAAGGACGGGAGCTATCACAGATACGCAGTATTTT. Protein product: CASSPRTGAITDTQYF.

This rearrangement joins TRBV9 to TRBJ1-1; possible D gene TRBD1, 5 bases. Germline loops: CDR1 SGDLS, CDR2 YYNGEE. V was cut by 4 bases and J by 1 base, with 11 bases left in between. The CDR3 covers 14 residues. This CDR3 is CASSHGTGNTEAFF. CDR3 coding DNA: TGTGCCAGCAGCCATGGGACGGGGAACACTGAAGCTTTCTTT.

The chain couples TRBV18 to TRBJ1-6; D not resolved. CDR3 length: 14 amino acids. Germline CDR1 KGHSH, CDR2 LQKENI. Deletions cut 6 bases from V and 0 bases from J, with 6 bases between. The CDR3 DNA reads as TGTGCCAGCTCTCCTAGCTCCTATAATTCACCCCTCCACTTT. Protein: CASSPSSYNSPLHF.

The chain combines TRBV7-9 with TRBJ1-3, with unresolved D. There are 15 residues in the CDR3. Trimming shortened V by 4 bases and J by 0 bases, and 10 bases separated the two germline ends. Germline CDR1 reads SEHNR; CDR2 reads FQNEAQ (reference sequence). The CDR3 sequence: CASSSGPNSGNTIYF. In nucleotides, the CDR3 is TGTGCCAGCAGCTCTGGACCGAACTCTGGAAACACCATATATTTT.

CDR3 residues: CASSIYWTSGGRNEQFF. The CDR3 region has the DNA TGTGCCAGTAGTATTTACTGGACTAGCGGGGGTAGAAATGAGCAGTTCTTC. This rearrangement joins TRBV19 to TRBJ2-1, with TRBD2 identical over 13 bases. CDR3 length equals 17 residues. The J segment lost 7 bases and the V segment lost 3 bases, leaving 9 bases of the junction unmatched. Germline CDR1 LNHDA, CDR2 SQIVND (reference sequence).

This clone showed up just once. J is TRBJ2-3 and V is TRBV24-1; 7 bases are shared with TRBD2. V trimming: 4 bases; J trimming: 6 bases; junction bases outside the gene matches: 0. The germline V gene encodes CDR1 KGHDR and CDR2 SFDVKD. The CDR3 sequence is 12 residues long. The CDR3 reads CATSDGRDTQYF. For the CDR3, the DNA is TGTGCCACCAGTGACGGGAGGGATACGCAGTATTTT.

This clone appeared a few times. This sequence joins TRBV29-1 and TRBJ2-3; possible D gene TRBD1, 6 bases. V was shortened by 0 bases and J by 4 bases, with 14 bases between the two germline ends. This CDR3 has 15 residues. Germline values: CDR1 SQVTM, CDR2 ANQGSEA. The CDR3 DNA follows: TGCAGCGTTGAAGATCGGCAGGGGTACGCAGATACGCAGTATTTT. This codes for CSVEDRQGYADTQYF.

This chain joins TRBV10-3 and TRBJ2-7, with 7 bases that match TRBD1. The J segment lost 3 bases and the V segment lost 6 bases, leaving 8 bases of the junction unmatched. The CDR3 totals 14 residues. The V gene's germline CDR1 is ENHRY and CDR2 SYGVKD. The DNA for the CDR3 is TGTGCCATCAGACGGGACAGTGGTAACTACGAGCAGTACTTC. Translated, it gives CAIRRDSGNYEQYF.

The chain joins TRBV29-1 to TRBJ1-2, with a possible D match to TRBD1 (5 bases). The CDR3 is 13 residues long. Germline V gene data show CDR1 as SQVTM and CDR2 as ANQGSEA. Between the trimmed V and J ends, which lost 4 bases and 1 base, there was a span of 10 bases. CDR3 in amino acids: CSVGEGFNYGYTF. The CDR3 DNA reads TGCAGCGTTGGAGAGGGGTTTAACTATGGCTACACCTTC.

This chain connects TRBV5-1 to TRBJ1-1, with D perhaps matching TRBD1 (5 bases). V gave up 5 bases and J gave up 4 bases, with 12 bases separating them. The CDR3 loop spans 13 amino acids. In germline, CDR1 is SGHRS, CDR2 YFSETQ. CDR3 coding DNA: TGCGCCAGCAGAAGGGGCGAGGGCACTGAAGCTTTCTTT. Translation: CASRRGEGTEAFF.

The rearrangement joins TRBV7-2 to TRBJ1-5, with D possibly TRBD1 on 5 matching bases. V lost 0 bases and J 0 bases, leaving 12 bases between the germline ends. The germline V gene has CDR1 SGHTA and CDR2 FQGNSA. CDR3 length equals 17 residues. CDR3 coding DNA: TGTGCCAGCAGCTTAGCGAGGGGACGGTATAGCAATCAGCCCCAGCATTTT. Translating it yields CASSLARGRYSNQPQHF.

This clone was observed at least ten times. The chain employs TRBV19 and TRBJ1-1; perhaps TRBD1 as D (5 bases). This CDR3 contains 14 residues. Germline V gene sequence: CDR1 LNHDA, CDR2 SQIVND (reference sequence). V was clipped by 7 bases and J by 1 base, with 13 bases between them. The CDR3, as DNA: TGTGCCAGTACCCGCAGACAGCCGAACACTGAAGCTTTCTTT. This codes for CASTRRQPNTEAFF.

This clone has only one observation. The chain joins TRBV5-1 to TRBJ2-2; D assignment may be TRBD1 or TRBD2 (6 bases each). V was trimmed by 0 bases and J by 5 bases, leaving 11 bases between them. This CDR3 comprises 15 residues. Germline V gene data show CDR1 as SGHRS and CDR2 as YFSETQ. Written as DNA, the CDR3 is TGCGCCAGCAGCTTGGATACAGGGAGGACCGGGGAGCTGTTTTTT. Protein sequence: CASSLDTGRTGELFF.

The rearrangement uses TRBV19 and TRBJ1-1; 7 bases map to TRBD1. CDR1 and CDR2 (germline): LNHDA, SQIVND (reference sequence). The CDR3 totals 15 residues. V shed 4 bases, J shed 1 base, and the junction held 6 bases outside the gene matches. The CDR3 spells CASSTGNRGNTEAFF. The CDR3 DNA sequence: TGTGCCAGTAGTACAGGGAACAGGGGGAACACTGAAGCTTTCTTT.

On this clone: The sample has other DNA sequences that encode this CDR3 too. The chain couples TRBV6-1 to TRBJ2-7; D not certain. V lost 3 bases to trimming and J lost 4 bases, with 4 bases between them. Germline CDR1 reads MNHNS; CDR2 reads SASEGT. The CDR3 loop spans 11 amino acids. CDR3 DNA sequence: TGTGCCAGCAGTGACCGGTACGAGCAGTACTTC. Translation gives CASSDRYEQYF.

V gene TRBV7-9 combines with J gene TRBJ2-3; D gene ambiguous. The CDR3 contains 15 residues. Germline lookup yields CDR1 SEHNR and CDR2 FQNEAQ (reference sequence). The V gene lost 1 base and the J gene lost 0 bases, with 8 bases spanning the gap. The CDR3 region has the DNA TGTGCCAGCAGCTTAGATGGGGAAAGCACAGATACGCAGTATTTT. Protein product: CASSLDGESTDTQYF.

This clone was found once. The V gene is TRBV3-1 (or the pseudogene TRBV3-2), the J gene TRBJ1-2; D is possibly TRBD1 (6 bases). V was clipped by 0 bases and J by 7 bases, with 15 bases between them. CDR1 and CDR2 from the germline V gene are LGHDT and YNNKEL (reference sequence). This CDR3 contains 15 residues. CDR3 nucleotides: TGTGCCAGCAGCCAAGAGGGGGGGGCAGTCGGTGGCTACACCTTC. Protein product: CASSQEGGAVGGYTF.